The 32 T cell receptor beta chains reported below all come from one sample, sequenced in a study of cytomegalovirus exposure and HLA in healthy donors. The PCR contained 60 Vbeta and 13 Jbeta primers. Using immunoSEQ multiplex PCR, the repertoire was profiled, and TCRdb retains in-frame clones only, with some absent. The sample yields about 120,000 clones, around 78% seen once. The sample taken for sequencing was PBMCs. The receptors were sampled from a woman in her twenties or thirties in good health and CMV-seropositive.

The genes are TRBV7-3 and TRBJ2-3; TRBD2 matches at 9 bases. The CDR3 extends over 14 amino acids. Looked up from germline, CDR1 is SGHTA and CDR2 is FQGTGA. Trimming at V came to 8 bases and at J to 2 bases, leaving 5 bases not matched to a gene. The DNA of the CDR3 is TGTGCCAGCTCTAAGCGGGGGGCCACAGATACGCAGTATTTT. It codes for CASSKRGATDTQYF.

V is TRBV18 and J is TRBJ2-3; TRBD2 matches 8 bases. V shed 8 bases, J shed 2 bases, and the junction held 6 bases outside the gene matches. CDR3 length equals 14 residues. Germline V lookup: CDR1 KGHSH, CDR2 LQKENI. CDR3 region: CASRGGRATDTQYF. CDR3 nucleotides: TGTGCCAGCCGGGGGGGGAGGGCCACAGATACGCAGTATTTT.

This rearrangement joins TRBV19 to TRBJ2-2; 8 bases match TRBD1. Trimming removed 11 bases from V and 4 bases from J; junction bases left unmatched: 6. The germline V gene has CDR1 LNHDA and CDR2 SQIVND (reference sequence). The CDR3 has 13 amino acids. The chain's CDR3 is CASRGLSTGELFF. CDR3 bases: TGTGCCTCCAGGGGGCTTAGCACCGGGGAGCTGTTTTTT.

V is TRBV9 and J is TRBJ1-2; D ambiguous. Trimming removed 0 bases from V and 2 bases from J, with 5 bases in between. Germline CDR1 SGDLS, CDR2 YYNGEE. The CDR3 sequence is 13 residues long. The CDR3, as DNA: TGTGCCAGCAGCGTAGACCAGAACTATGGCTACACCTTC. Translation: CASSVDQNYGYTF.

This rearrangement joins TRBV25-1 to TRBJ2-5; D is possibly TRBD2 (5 bases). This CDR3 comprises 15 residues. Trimming pared 1 base from V and 3 bases from J, leaving 12 bases between. Germline values: CDR1 MGHDK, CDR2 SYGVNS. CDR3: CASSESAGSKETQYF. For the CDR3, the DNA is TGTGCCAGCAGTGAATCCGCGGGCAGCAAAGAGACCCAGTACTTC.

The chain is built from TRBV7-9 and TRBJ1-4; TRBD1 agrees at 10 bases. Germline V gene sequence: CDR1 SEHNR, CDR2 FQNEAQ (reference sequence). The CDR3 runs to 15 residues. With V trimmed by 4 bases and J by 3 bases, 2 bases remained unmatched. The CDR3 is CASSSGTGANEKLFF. CDR3 coding DNA: TGTGCCAGCAGCTCGGGGACAGGGGCTAATGAAAAACTGTTTTTT.

The chain employs TRBV28 and TRBJ1-5; D perhaps matches TRBD1 (5 bases). V gave up 11 bases and J gave up 0 bases, with 11 bases separating them. This CDR3 spans 13 amino acids. CDR1 and CDR2 (germline): MDHEN, SYDVKM. The CDR3 nucleotides are TGTGCCTCGGGACTGAATAGCAATCAGCCCCAGCATTTT. Translated: CASGLNSNQPQHF. Full variable domain (rest looked up from reference TRBV28 and TRBJ1-5): DVKVTQSSRYLVKRTGEKVFLECVQDMDHENMFWYRQDPGLGLRLIYFSYDVKMKEKGDIPEGYSVSREKKERFSLILESASTNQTSMYLCASGLNSNQPQHFGDGTRLSIL.

The rearrangement links TRBV30 to TRBJ2-7; 11 nucleotides agree with TRBD1. The CDR3 has 13 amino acids. Germline loops: CDR1 GTSNPN, CDR2 SVGIG (reference sequence). V dropped 0 bases and J dropped 5; count of bases not matched to a gene: 0. CDR3 residues: CAWSVGQGDEQYF. CDR3 in DNA: TGTGCCTGGAGTGTGGGACAGGGGGACGAGCAGTACTTC. The variable domain in full, with the rest retrieved from reference TRBV30 and TRBJ2-7, is SQTIHQWPATLVQPVGSPLSLECTVEGTSNPNLYWYRQAAGRGLQLLFYSVGIGQISSEVPQNLSASRPQDRQFILSSKKLLLSDSGFYLCAWSVGQGDEQYFGPGTRLTVT.

The chain combines TRBV9 with TRBJ1-5, with unresolved D. V lost 0 bases to trimming and J lost 5 bases, with 9 bases between them. The germline CDR1 and CDR2 sequences are SGDLS and YYNGEE. CDR3 size: 14 residues. The CDR3 loop reads CASSVGFEDQPQHF. The CDR3 bases are TGTGCCAGCAGCGTAGGTTTTGAGGATCAGCCCCAGCATTTT.

The sample holds a few counts of this clone. This rearrangement joins TRBV7-2 to TRBJ2-5; maybe TRBD2 (5 bases). Trimming took 5 bases from V and 2 from J, leaving 18 bases between them. The CDR3 extends over 16 amino acids. From germline, CDR1 is SGHTA and CDR2 FQGNSA. The CDR3 spells CASSPRSWTRQETQYF. In nucleotides, the CDR3 is TGTGCCAGCAGCCCCCGTTCATGGACTCGTCAAGAGACCCAGTACTTC.

This clone has just a few counts. V is TRBV18 and J is TRBJ1-1, with D tentatively TRBD1 (5 bases). V lost 1 base, J lost 3 bases, and 9 bases lay in between. CDR1 is KGHSH, CDR2 LQKENI, per germline. The CDR3 spans 14 residues. CDR3: CASSPLGGDTEAFF. CDR3 in DNA: TGTGCCAGCTCACCACTCGGGGGGGACACTGAAGCTTTCTTT.

V usage is TRBV10-3 and J usage is TRBJ2-2; D is unclear. The CDR3 is 15 residues long. V shed 2 bases and J shed 2 bases, with 9 bases lying between them. Germline CDR1 ENHRY, CDR2 SYGVKD. The DNA of the CDR3 is TGTGCCATCAGTGAGGTCTCCGTCAACACCGGGGAGCTGTTTTTT. Protein: CAISEVSVNTGELFF.

The CDR3 region has the DNA TGTGCCAGCAGCGTAGAAGGGGCGCAGGGAAACACCATATATTTT. This gives the protein CASSVEGAQGNTIYF. The chain has TRBV9 and TRBJ1-3; perhaps TRBD1 as D (5 bases). This CDR3 is 15 amino acids long. The germline gives CDR1 SGDLS, CDR2 YYNGEE. V lost 0 bases to trimming and J lost 4 bases, with 11 bases between them.

The chain couples TRBV5-1 to TRBJ1-1; D is undetermined. The CDR3 totals 12 residues. Germline V gene data show CDR1 as SGHRS and CDR2 as YFSETQ. The V end lost 0 bases, the J end lost 7 bases, and 7 bases lay between the germline ends. As DNA, the CDR3 is TGCGCCAGCAGCTTGGCCGGGAGTGAAGCTTTCTTT. This gives the protein CASSLAGSEAFF.

This clone was observed a few times. The chain links TRBV7-2 to TRBJ1-6; 10 bases fit TRBD1. CDR1 and CDR2 (germline): SGHTA, FQGNSA. The CDR3 has 18 amino acids. The trim removed 5 bases at V and 7 bases at J, leaving 14 bases unmatched. The CDR3: CASSLTRQGAHANSPLHF. CDR3 DNA: TGTGCCAGCAGCCTAACGAGACAGGGGGCGCACGCGAATTCACCCCTCCACTTT.

The chain combines TRBV5-1 with TRBJ2-3, with 10 bases lining up with TRBD1. Germline V gives CDR1 SGHRS, CDR2 YFSETQ. The CDR3 covers 16 residues. V lost 3 bases and J lost 4; bases outside the gene matches: 8. Here the CDR3 reads CASSWGLGQGADTQYF. The CDR3 DNA is TGCGCCAGCAGCTGGGGGCTCGGACAGGGGGCAGATACGCAGTATTTT.

V usage is TRBV2 and J usage is TRBJ2-7; 8 nucleotides align to TRBD1. After removal of 5 bases from V and 0 bases from J, the junction contained 9 bases not matched to a gene. The CDR3 extends over 16 amino acids. Germline loops: CDR1 SNHLY, CDR2 FYNNEI. The CDR3 DNA is TGTGCCAGCAGTCAACCCCCAGGGGGCCCCTCCTACGAGCAGTACTTC. Protein: CASSQPPGGPSYEQYF.

This clone was detected only a few times. The rearrangement uses TRBV10-3 and TRBJ2-7; D call uncertain. The CDR3 has 12 amino acids. Germline loops: CDR1 ENHRY, CDR2 SYGVKD. Trimming stripped 5 bases from V and 2 bases from J, with 7 bases between. CDR3 bases: TGTGCCATCAGTACCAGGCCCTACGAGCAGTACTTC. Translation gives CAISTRPYEQYF.

Comments on this clone: At one end the junction does not follow the germline gene, possibly because of a read error. V gene TRBV7-9 combines with J gene TRBJ1-1, with TRBD1 matching 7 bases. The germline CDR1 and CDR2 sequences are SEHNR and FQNEAQ (reference sequence). CDR3 length: 12 residues. CDR3 in DNA: TGTTCCAGCAGCAACCGGGACAGCGAAGCTTTCTTT. Its protein product is CSSSNRDSEAFF. Full variable domain (outside the CDR3, taken from reference TRBV7-9 and TRBJ1-1): DTGVSQNPRHKITKRGQNVTFRCDPISEHNRLYWYRQTLGQGPEFLTYFQNEAQLEKSRLLSDRFSAERPKGSFSTLEIQRTEQGDSAMYLCSSSNRDSEAFFGQGTRLTVV.

As DNA, the CDR3 is TGTGCCAGCAGTTACTCCCAGGGTTCCTATGAAAAACTGTTTTTT. Encoded protein: CASSYSQGSYEKLFF. V gene TRBV6-5 combines with J gene TRBJ1-4; D might be TRBD1 (5 bases). Deletions cut 0 bases from V and 6 bases from J, with 11 bases between. Per germline, CDR1 MNHEY and CDR2 SVGAGI. The CDR3 has 15 residues.

The genes are TRBV7-2 and TRBJ2-7, with 11 nucleotides matching TRBD2. This CDR3 is built from 16 residues. Trimming removed 2 bases from V and 3 bases from J; junction bases left unmatched: 6. The germline V gene encodes CDR1 SGHTA and CDR2 FQGNSA. CDR3 sequence reads: CASSLQASGGNYEQYF. The CDR3 bases are TGTGCCAGCAGCTTACAGGCTAGCGGGGGGAACTACGAGCAGTACTTC.

The chain carries TRBV19 and TRBJ1-2; D unclear. In germline, CDR1 is LNHDA, CDR2 SQIVND (reference sequence). This CDR3 contains 12 residues. Trimming removed 5 bases at V and 5 bases at J, with 9 bases between. The CDR3 nucleotides are TGTGCCAGTAGTTACGAGGCGTATGGCTACACCTTC. It codes for CASSYEAYGYTF.

The genes are TRBV7-6 and TRBJ2-3; TRBD2 aligns across 12 bases. Per the germline V gene, CDR1 is SGHVS and CDR2 is FNYEAQ. The CDR3 contains 20 residues. V trimming: 4 bases; J trimming: 2 bases; junction bases outside the gene matches: 16. CDR3 sequence: CASSSQLEVPSGGVTDTQYF. DNA of the CDR3: TGTGCCAGCAGCTCGCAGCTGGAGGTGCCTAGCGGGGGGGTCACAGATACGCAGTATTTT.

J is TRBJ2-1 and V is TRBV7-3, with D possibly matching TRBD2 (5 bases). Germline lookup yields CDR1 SGHTA and CDR2 FQGTGA. The ends were cut back, 3 bases at V and 9 bases at J, with 9 bases in the middle. CDR3 size: 12 residues. The chain's CDR3 is CASSLNRGEQFF. The CDR3 coding sequence is TGTGCCAGCAGCTTGAATCGGGGTGAGCAGTTCTTC.

The genes are TRBV5-5 and TRBJ1-1, with a tentative D call TRBD1 (5 bases). The CDR3 has 11 residues. Germline V gene sequence: CDR1 SGHKS, CDR2 YYEKEE (reference sequence). V lost 6 bases and J lost 3, with 6 bases in between. The CDR3 DNA reads TGTGCCAGCACCAGGGACACTGAAGCTTTCTTT. Its protein is CASTRDTEAFF.

This clone was counted only a few times. This chain joins TRBV7-2 and TRBJ2-2, with 13 bases fitting TRBD2. Germline V gene sequence: CDR1 SGHTA, CDR2 FQGNSA. The CDR3 has 19 residues. Trimming cost V 4 bases and J 2 bases; bases outside gene matches: 10. CDR3 DNA sequence: TGTGCCAGCAGCTCACTACGGACTAGCGGGGGCCGCAACACCGGGGAGCTGTTTTTT. Translated: CASSSLRTSGGRNTGELFF.

This sequence joins TRBV9 and TRBJ1-3; TRBD1 is a possible D gene (5 bases). The CDR3 consists of 15 residues. Germline V gene data show CDR1 as SGDLS and CDR2 as YYNGEE. The germline V and J ends were trimmed by 1 base and 0 bases, with 8 bases remaining between them. CDR3 nucleotide sequence: TGTGCCAGCAGCGTATTAGGGGACTCTGGAAACACCATATATTTT. It codes for CASSVLGDSGNTIYF.

J is TRBJ2-5 and V is TRBV12-5; 8 bases match TRBD2. The CDR3 contains 14 residues. Looked up from germline, CDR1 is LGHNT and CDR2 is FRNRAP. J lost 5 bases, V lost 1 base, and 3 bases had no gene match. As DNA, the CDR3 is TGTGCTAGTGGTTTGGGCGGGGGGAAGGAGACCCAGTACTTC. Residues: CASGLGGGKETQYF.

This sequence joins TRBV6-4 and TRBJ2-1; 7 bases agree with TRBD2. The junction had 3 bases not matched to a gene; V was cut back by 5 bases and J by 2 bases. The CDR3 sequence is 14 residues long. Germline values: CDR1 MRHNA, CDR2 SNTAGT. The CDR3 nucleotides are TGTGCCAGCAGTCCCGGGACTACCTACAATGAGCAGTTCTTC. This translates into CASSPGTTYNEQFF.

The J gene is TRBJ1-4, the V gene TRBV25-1; TRBD1 matches at 10 bases. CDR1 and CDR2 (germline): MGHDK, SYGVNS. With V trimmed by 1 base and J by 6 bases, 5 bases remained unmatched. CDR3 length: 16 residues. The CDR3 nucleotides read TGTGCCAGCAGTGAATGGCGTGGGACAGGGGATGAAAAACTGTTTTTT. It specifies CASSEWRGTGDEKLFF.

The chain couples TRBV5-4 to TRBJ1-2, with a tentative D call TRBD1 (6 bases). The CDR3 length is 11 residues. The germline V gene has CDR1 SGHNT and CDR2 YYREEE (reference sequence). V was shortened by 0 bases and J by 14 bases, with 11 bases between the two germline ends. The CDR3 spells CASSLDRTATF. CDR3 coding DNA: TGTGCCAGCAGCTTGGATAGGACAGCGACCTTC.

The V call is TRBV9, the J call TRBJ1-1; 11 bases are a match to TRBD1. The CDR3 is 15 amino acids. Germline values: CDR1 SGDLS, CDR2 YYNGEE. Trimming at V came to 0 bases and at J to 4 bases, leaving 2 bases not matched to a gene. The CDR3 DNA sequence: TGTGCCAGCAGCGTAGTGGGGACAGGGGGCACTGAAGCTTTCTTT. Translated: CASSVVGTGGTEAFF.